A selection of T cell receptor beta chains follows, all from one sample in a study of technical replicates of blood from four donors. The table came from immunoSEQ multiplex PCR; TCRdb's copy has only in-frame clones and leaves some out. Here the sample spans 75,000 to 100,000 clones, about 89% being singletons. Source material: T cells isolated from PBMCs. Source of these receptors: a human donor in good health. Each CDR3 is given with its conserved first and last residue. Clone size appears in some rows only: once, few, many, or a class for an expanded clone.

>TRBJ2-2|NA|TRBV5-1
CASSYPNRGRDTGELFF
>TRBJ2-5|once|TRBV9
CASSVGQAQLRSETQYF
>TRBJ2-5|NA|TRBV12-5
CASGLGLAVQETQYF
>TRBJ1-1|few|TRBV23-1
CASTRAGTEAFF
>TRBJ1-2|NA|TRBV6-6
CASSHQINYGYTF
>TRBJ2-5|NA|TRBV6-1
CASILQGAETQYF
>TRBJ2-3|NA|TRBV9
CASSVVGTSSTDTQYF
>TRBJ2-1|once|TRBV7-9
CASQTRGQGAFDEQFF
>TRBJ2-3|NA|TRBV11-2
CASSFHRRGVTDTQYF
>TRBJ1-3|NA|TRBV18
CASSFGLSSGNTIYF
>TRBJ2-7|once|TRBV11-2
CASSLDPGQTYEQYF
>TRBJ1-2|NA|TRBV30
CAWSVLLYSVHYGYTF
>TRBJ2-1|NA|TRBV27
CASTPVSGAGNEQFF
>TRBJ1-4|NA|TRBV2
CASRGQGSLEKLFF
>TRBJ2-7|NA|TRBV7-9
CASSSTDFEYEQYF
>TRBJ2-3|NA|TRBV5-1
CASSKSGGLVTDTQYF
>TRBJ2-3|NA|TRBV7-9
CASSLPPGAGASTDTQYF
>TRBJ1-5|NA|TRBV28
CASSPDILQPQHF
>TRBJ1-5|once|TRBV7-8
CASSFSLSPGQAPNQPQHF
>TRBJ2-7|NA|TRBV7-9
CASSPIQFSSYEQYF
>TRBJ2-4|NA|TRBV18
CASSHKEGQWKNIQYF
>TRBJ2-2|NA|TRBV5-4
CASSSRGRDDTGELFF
>TRBJ2-7|NA|TRBV29-1
CSAYLLAGLAYEQYF
>TRBJ2-1|NA|TRBV9
CASSVVSGSYNEQFF
>TRBJ1-1|NA|TRBV27
CASSLSYGGAEAFF
>TRBJ1-1|few|TRBV29-1
CSTGGTPNTEAFF